This T cell receptor beta chain appears in the sequencing data of a study of T cell responses to AZD1222 COVID-19 vaccine. Study-wide results and caveats: Donors skewed white British and female; clonal diversity was possibly underestimated. The reported proportion of spike-specific TCRs targeting unmutated variant regions was nearly half.

Assay used: immunoSEQ multiplex PCR; TCRdb lists only in-frame clones, some missing. The table records over 150,000 clones, roughly 92% of them present only once. Comment on this clone: Its antigen remains unknown.

Deletions cut 6 bases from V and 4 bases from J, with 12 bases between. The CDR3 runs to 13 residues. This rearrangement joins TRBV12-3 or TRBV12-4 to TRBJ1-1; D might be TRBD1 (5 bases). This clonotype was obtained from an adult in good health. The sample here was peripheral blood, taken on day 0 of AZD1222 vaccination. CDR3 residues: CASSRGTGTEAFF. The CDR3 DNA sequence: TGTGCCAGCAGCCGCGGGACGGGCACTGAAGCTTTCTTT.